The 28 T cell receptor beta chains below all came from one sample that was sequenced in a study of OX40 agonist ivuxolimab in advanced cancers. Clones were read by immunoSEQ multiplex PCR, and TCRdb kept only the in-frame ones, dropping some. Found here are approximately 82,000 clones, around 78% of them singletons; the top ten hold roughly 0.8%. The material sequenced was CD4+ or CD8+ T cells sorted from blood, taken in a trial of the OX40 agonist ivuxolimab. All receptors come from an adult with an advanced solid tumor such as melanoma, head and neck, liver or kidney cancer.

This sequence joins TRBV5-6 and TRBJ2-7, with 9 bases that match TRBD1. Losses at the gene ends were 4 bases for V and 5 bases for J; bases not matched to a gene: 7. Germline V gene sequence: CDR1 SGHDT, CDR2 YYEEEE. This CDR3 has 14 amino acids. CDR3 residues: CASSLKGQGNEQYF. CDR3 sequence (DNA): TGTGCCAGCAGCCTAAAGGGACAGGGCAACGAGCAGTACTTC.

This chain links TRBV6-5 with TRBJ2-7; D not resolved. V lost 3 bases, J lost 0 bases, and 15 bases lay in between. Germline V CDR1 and CDR2: MNHEY, SVGAGI. The CDR3 loop spans 16 amino acids. DNA of the CDR3: TGTGCCAGCAGTTATGGGCAGGCAGGCGGCTCCTACGAGCAGTACTTC. Amino acids: CASSYGQAGGSYEQYF.

The rearrangement uses TRBV5-8 and TRBJ1-5; unclear D gene. This CDR3 comprises 13 residues. In germline, CDR1 is SGHTS, CDR2 YDEGEE. The V end lost 1 base, the J end lost 1 base, and 3 bases lay between the germline ends. This chain's CDR3 is CASSLFSNQPQHF. The CDR3 DNA reads as TGTGCCAGCAGCTTGTTCAGCAATCAGCCCCAGCATTTT.

This rearrangement joins TRBV7-3 to TRBJ2-1, with 11 bases that match TRBD2. The CDR3 is made up of 16 amino acids. CDR1 and CDR2 from the germline V gene are SGHTA and FQGTGA. V was clipped by 3 bases and J by 4 bases; unmatched bases: 5. CDR3 in amino acids: CASSFLAGGLYNEQFF. The CDR3 DNA follows: TGTGCCAGCAGCTTCCTAGCGGGGGGTTTATACAATGAGCAGTTCTTC.

The V gene is TRBV23-1, the J gene TRBJ2-7; TRBD1 is a possible D gene (6 bases). TRBV23-1 is noted as an ORF with a role that remains uncertain. V was trimmed by 0 bases and J by 1 base, leaving 19 bases between them. The CDR3 length is 18 residues. The CDR3 loop is CASSQSRYSTGSSYEQYF. CDR3 bases: TGCGCCAGCAGTCAATCGAGATACTCGACAGGCTCTTCCTACGAGCAGTACTTC.

The rearrangement uses TRBV19 and TRBJ2-6; no clear D. The CDR3 extends over 14 amino acids. CDR1 and CDR2 (germline): LNHDA, SQIVND (reference sequence). V lost 7 bases to trimming and J lost 2 bases, with 9 bases between them. The CDR3 sequence: CASMKVTGANVLTF. Here the CDR3 DNA reads TGTGCCAGTATGAAAGTAACTGGGGCCAACGTCCTGACTTTC. The variable domain in full, with the rest retrieved from reference TRBV19 and TRBJ2-6, is DGGITQSPKYLFRKEGQNVTLSCEQNLNHDAMYWYRQDPGQGLRLIYYSQIVNDFQKGDIAEGYSVSREKKESFPLTVTSAQKNPTAFYLCASMKVTGANVLTFGAGSRLTVL.

The chain combines TRBV29-1 with TRBJ2-3; 13 bases fit TRBD2. Germline lookup yields CDR1 SQVTM and CDR2 ANQGSEA. The CDR3 runs 14 residues. The trim removed 8 bases at V and 1 base at J, leaving 3 bases unmatched. CDR3 residues: CSLGLAGGTDTQYF. As DNA, the CDR3 is TGCAGCTTAGGACTAGCGGGGGGCACAGATACGCAGTATTTT.

Concerning this clone: This sample also contains other DNA sequences that code for the same CDR3. This chain connects TRBV6-5 to TRBJ2-5; D is possibly TRBD1 or TRBD2 (5 bases each). Germline lookup yields CDR1 MNHEY and CDR2 SVGAGI. The V gene lost 8 bases and the J gene lost 0 bases, with 7 bases spanning the gap. CDR3 length: 12 amino acids. The CDR3 DNA reads TGTGCCAGCGGGACGGACCAAGAGACCCAGTACTTC. Translated: CASGTDQETQYF.

The V gene is TRBV7-2, the J gene TRBJ1-4; 7 nucleotides match TRBD1. Germline values: CDR1 SGHTA, CDR2 FQGNSA. The ends lost 5 bases at V and 8 bases at J; junction bases unmatched: 5. The CDR3 has 13 residues. CDR3: CASSRQQGEKLFF. For the CDR3, the DNA is TGTGCCAGCAGCCGACAACAGGGGGAAAAACTGTTTTTT.

This chain's CDR3 is CASSEFSGPNSAQETQYF. CDR3 DNA sequence: TGTGCCAGCAGTGAATTTTCAGGGCCCAACTCCGCTCAGGAGACCCAGTACTTC. This sequence joins TRBV2 and TRBJ2-5; weak D call: TRBD1 (5 bases). Between the trimmed V and J ends, which lost 2 bases and 5 bases, there was a span of 24 bases. CDR1 is SNHLY, CDR2 FYNNEI, per germline. The CDR3 loop spans 18 amino acids.

The chain joins TRBV19 to TRBJ2-7; D is tentatively TRBD1 or TRBD2 (5 bases each). V dropped 8 bases and J dropped 5 bases, with 19 bases sitting between them. CDR3 length: 14 residues. Germline-derived CDR1 and CDR2 are LNHDA and SQIVND (reference sequence). The CDR3 reads CASGFGAPFDEQYF. Here the CDR3 DNA reads TGTGCCAGTGGCTTCGGGGCCCCCTTCGACGAGCAGTACTTC.

The chain combines TRBV5-6 with TRBJ2-7, with D unclear. The germline V gene has CDR1 SGHDT and CDR2 YYEEEE. V was cut by 4 bases and J by 3 bases, with 11 bases left in between. The CDR3 covers 13 residues. The CDR3 reads CASSPIGGYEQYF. Written as DNA, the CDR3 is TGTGCCAGCAGCCCTATTGGCGGCTACGAGCAGTACTTC.

The rearrangement joins TRBV9 to TRBJ2-1, with unresolved D. The CDR3 runs to 16 residues. Per the germline V gene, CDR1 is SGDLS and CDR2 is YYNGEE. The V gene lost 2 bases and the J gene lost 0 bases, with 12 bases spanning the gap. The chain's CDR3 is CASSVRGVSSYNEQFF. In DNA form, the CDR3 reads TGTGCCAGCAGCGTCCGAGGTGTGAGCTCCTACAATGAGCAGTTCTTC.

The CDR3 DNA sequence: TGTGCCAGCAGCTTAGAGAGGCGAGACGCCGCTTTCTTT. The encoded protein is CASSLERRDAAFF. V usage is TRBV7-2 and J usage is TRBJ1-1, with D unresolved. Germline CDR1 is SGHTA and CDR2 is FQGNSA. The CDR3 contains 13 residues. The V gene lost 1 base and the J gene lost 11 bases, with 14 bases spanning the gap.

The gene calls are TRBV11-2 and TRBJ1-5, with 9 bases fitting TRBD1. The germline gives CDR1 SGHAT, CDR2 FQNNGV. The CDR3 has 19 residues. Losses at the gene ends were 5 bases for V and 7 bases for J; bases not matched to a gene: 21. The DNA of the CDR3 is TGTGCCAGCAGCCCCCGACTGGGACAGGGACCTACAGTCAGCCAGCCCCAGCATTTT. Its translation is CASSPRLGQGPTVSQPQHF.

The V and J genes are TRBV7-8 and TRBJ2-1; D not certain. This CDR3 spans 16 amino acids. CDR1 is SGHVS, CDR2 FQNEAQ, per germline. The V gene lost 5 bases and the J gene lost 0 bases, with 14 bases spanning the gap. This chain's CDR3 is CASSPFGQSSYNEQFF. Written as DNA, the CDR3 is TGTGCCAGCAGCCCCTTTGGGCAGAGCTCCTACAATGAGCAGTTCTTC.

This chain connects TRBV4-1 to TRBJ2-1; no clear D. V lost 4 bases and J lost 12, with 16 bases in between. The length of the CDR3 is 13 residues. Germline CDR1 reads MGHRA; CDR2 reads YSYEKL. This chain's CDR3 is CASSRPDVFGQFF. Here the CDR3 DNA reads TGCGCCAGCAGCCGCCCGGACGTCTTTGGGCAGTTCTTC.

This clone was observed a few times. The V call is TRBV30, the J call TRBJ2-2; D gene unclear. V was clipped by 5 bases and J by 7 bases, with 11 bases between them. Germline assignment: CDR1 GTSNPN and CDR2 SVGIG (reference sequence). This CDR3 is built from 12 residues. CDR3 sequence: CAWADVGGELFF. DNA of the CDR3: TGTGCCTGGGCCGACGTGGGCGGGGAGCTGTTTTTT.

This chain uses TRBV5-1 with TRBJ2-7; D not certain. Germline CDR1 is SGHRS and CDR2 is YFSETQ. Trimming removed 0 bases at V and 1 base at J, with 11 bases between. CDR3 length: 15 amino acids. CDR3 in amino acids: CASSLGDTISYEQYF. DNA of the CDR3: TGCGCCAGCAGCTTGGGTGACACCATATCCTACGAGCAGTACTTC.

The J gene is TRBJ2-1, the V gene TRBV7-8; tentatively, D is TRBD1 (5 bases). The CDR3 spans 15 residues. Germline lookup yields CDR1 SGHVS and CDR2 FQNEAQ. The V and J ends lost 1 base and 6 bases respectively, with 13 bases between them. Here the CDR3 DNA reads TGTGCCAGCAGCTTAGGGGTTCCAGGGATCAATGAGCAGTTCTTC. The encoded protein is CASSLGVPGINEQFF.

J is TRBJ2-7 and V is TRBV28; D may correspond to TRBD1 or TRBD2 (5 bases each). The CDR3 loop spans 11 amino acids. V lost 2 bases to trimming and J lost 8 bases, with 7 bases between them. Germline V gene lookup returns CDR1 MDHEN and CDR2 SYDVKM. CDR3 in amino acids: CASSLRDQQYF. DNA for the CDR3: TGTGCCAGCAGTTTAAGGGACCAGCAGTACTTC.

The chain links TRBV4-3 to TRBJ1-1, with 8 nucleotides matching TRBD1. The CDR3 covers 17 residues. The V and J ends lost 2 bases and 1 base, in that order; junction bases with no gene match: 9. Germline V gene data show CDR1 as LGHNA and CDR2 as YSLEER. This CDR3 is CASSQYLQGGTNTEAFF. CDR3 DNA sequence: TGCGCCAGCAGCCAATATTTACAGGGGGGGACGAACACTGAAGCTTTCTTT.

This clone was detected only once. The V and J genes are TRBV5-8 and TRBJ1-1; D remains unclear. The CDR3 consists of 13 residues. Trimming pared 3 bases from V and 3 bases from J, leaving 9 bases between. CDR1 and CDR2 (germline): SGHTS, YDEGEE. The CDR3 nucleotides are TGTGCCAGCAGCTCAAGGTTGTACACTGAAGCTTTCTTT. Its protein is CASSSRLYTEAFF.

This clone was observed a few times. The chain uses TRBV6-5 and TRBJ1-5; maybe TRBD1 (5 bases). The V gene lost 6 bases and the J gene lost 7 bases, with 13 bases spanning the gap. This CDR3 has 13 residues. CDR1 MNHEY and CDR2 SVGAGI come from the germline V gene. CDR3 DNA sequence: TGTGCCAGCAGCTCTAAACAGGAACAGCCCCAGCATTTT. Its translation is CASSSKQEQPQHF.

This chain joins TRBV18 and TRBJ2-5; 8 bases agree with TRBD1. The junction had 9 bases not matched to a gene; V was cut back by 6 bases and J by 0 bases. The CDR3 length is 16 residues. In germline, CDR1 is KGHSH, CDR2 LQKENI. CDR3 nucleotide sequence: TGTGCCAGCTCCTCGACGGACAGGGCGTACCAAGAGACCCAGTACTTC. Encoded protein: CASSSTDRAYQETQYF.

This clone was seen a single time. The chain uses TRBV5-5 and TRBJ1-2; a weak D match, TRBD1 (5 bases). The CDR3 has 13 amino acids. Germline CDR1 SGHKS, CDR2 YYEKEE (reference sequence). Deletions cut 4 bases from V and 11 bases from J, with 18 bases between. The CDR3: CASSRGTGERYTF. The CDR3 bases are TGTGCCAGCAGCCGGGGGACCGGCGAAAGGTACACCTTC.

The chain uses TRBV11-2 and TRBJ2-7; 10 bases are shared with TRBD1. The junction had 2 bases not matched to a gene; V was cut back by 1 base and J by 2 bases. The CDR3 runs to 15 residues. Germline lookup yields CDR1 SGHAT and CDR2 FQNNGV. CDR3 sequence reads: CASSLADRGPYEQYF. Here the CDR3 DNA reads TGTGCCAGCAGCTTAGCTGACAGGGGGCCCTACGAGCAGTACTTC.

This clone has just one count. The J gene is TRBJ2-4, the V gene TRBV4-3; TRBD2 might be the D (7 bases). In germline, CDR1 is LGHNA, CDR2 YSLEER. The V end lost 1 base, the J end lost 6 bases, and 10 bases lay between the germline ends. The CDR3 is made up of 14 amino acids. The CDR3, as DNA: TGCGCCAGCAGCCAAGTGAGGGGGGGAAACATTCAGTACTTC. Translating it yields CASSQVRGGNIQYF.